Below are 25 T cell receptor beta chains sequenced from a single sample in a study of monozygotic twins with inflammatory bowel disease. TCRdb reprocessed the 5' RACE reads, with one entry per CDR3 protein and no DNA. The sample includes around 190,000 distinct CDR3 sequences. Input material: blood. The receptors originated from a human donor with ulcerative colitis or Crohn's disease, or a healthy co-twin of an affected twin (not recorded which).

The chain carries TRBV5-1 and TRBJ2-3; no DNA is available, so the TRBD1 call from TCRdb remains unchecked. Looked up from germline, CDR1 is SGHRS and CDR2 is YFSETQ. The CDR3 is 16 residues long. CDR3 region: CASSLEGTSSTDTQYF.

V and J are TRBV5-5 and TRBJ1-6. This CDR3 has 15 residues. The germline V gene encodes CDR1 SGHKS and CDR2 YYEKEE (reference sequence). CDR3 sequence reads: CASSFGLTHNSPLHF.

The rearrangement uses TRBV29-1 and TRBJ1-1; lacking DNA, the TRBD1 call made by TCRdb goes unchecked. Germline lookup yields CDR1 SQVTM and CDR2 ANQGSEA. CDR3 length equals 15 residues. The CDR3 sequence is CSVGGQRLLNTEAFF. Based on the CDR3 plus reference TRBV29-1 and TRBJ1-1, the full variable domain is SAVISQKPSRDICQRGTSLTIQCQVDSQVTMMFWYRQQPGQSLTLIATANQGSEATYESGFVIDKFPISRPNLTFSTLTVSNMSPEDSSIYLCSVGGQRLLNTEAFFGQGTRLTVV.

The CDR3 spells CASSLVYPHRLGVLRNEQFF. The genes are TRBV7-2 and TRBJ2-1; absent DNA, TCRdb's TRBD1 call cannot be checked. This CDR3 has 20 residues. Germline CDR1 and CDR2: SGHTA and FQGNSA.

The chain employs TRBV18 and TRBJ1-3; the D call of TRBD1 rests on TCRdb alone, since no DNA is present to check it. The germline gives CDR1 KGHSH, CDR2 LQKENI. There are 12 residues in the CDR3. The CDR3 protein is CASSPDRDTIYF.

CDR3 in amino acids: CASSLGLLTDTQYF. The chain employs TRBV5-1 and TRBJ2-3. CDR1 and CDR2 from the germline V gene are SGHRS and YFSETQ. The CDR3 contains 14 residues.

The chain carries TRBV7-2 and TRBJ1-2; TCRdb proposes TRBD1, but this gene call is untestable without DNA. The CDR3 is 14 residues long. Germline loops: CDR1 SGHTA, CDR2 FQGNSA. The CDR3 loop is CASSPSTGDYGYTF.

The V gene is TRBV12-3 or TRBV12-4, the J gene TRBJ1-4. The CDR3 has 13 amino acids. The CDR3 loop is CASSFGPNEKLFF.

The V and J genes are TRBV20-1 and TRBJ2-1. The CDR3 has 16 residues. Germline CDR1 DFQATT, CDR2 SNEGSKA (reference sequence). The chain's CDR3 is CSARANTGGSYNEQFF.

V usage is TRBV11-3 and J usage is TRBJ1-2. The CDR3 has 13 residues. Germline loops: CDR1 SGHNT, CDR2 YENEEA. The CDR3 protein is CASSSPRHYGYTF.

This chain joins TRBV2 and TRBJ2-5; checking the TCRdb D call of TRBD2 is not possible without DNA. CDR1 and CDR2 (germline): SNHLY, FYNNEI. The CDR3 extends over 14 amino acids. The CDR3 sequence: CASSGMRGLETQYF. The variable domain in full, completed from reference TRBV2 and TRBJ2-5, reads EPEVTQTPSHQVTQMGQEVILRCVPISNHLYFYWYRQILGQKVEFLVSFYNNEISEKSEIFDDQFSVERPDGSNFTLKIRSTKLEDSAMYFCASSGMRGLETQYFGPGTRLLVL.

The CDR3 reads CASSQNLRGDNEQFF. V usage is TRBV14 and J usage is TRBJ2-1; TCRdb gives TRBD1 as the D gene, but with no DNA this cannot be confirmed. Germline V gives CDR1 SGHDN, CDR2 FVKESK. CDR3 length: 15 residues.

The V call is TRBV7-9, the J call TRBJ1-1. Germline CDR1 and CDR2: SEHNR and FQNEAQ (reference sequence). This CDR3 is 12 amino acids long. CDR3 amino acids: CASSRHDTEAFF.

The chain uses TRBV2 and TRBJ1-1; TCRdb lists TRBD1, though no DNA is available to test this call. CDR3 length equals 14 residues. Per germline, CDR1 SNHLY and CDR2 FYNNEI. This CDR3 is CASYNGQLHSEAFF. The variable domain in full, completed from reference TRBV2 and TRBJ1-1, reads EPEVTQTPSHQVTQMGQEVILRCVPISNHLYFYWYRQILGQKVEFLVSFYNNEISEKSEIFDDQFSVERPDGSNFTLKIRSTKLEDSAMYFCASYNGQLHSEAFFGQGTRLTVV.

V is TRBV24-1 and J is TRBJ2-1; no DNA is available, so the TRBD1 call from TCRdb remains unchecked. CDR3 size: 15 residues. CDR1 and CDR2 from the germline V gene are KGHDR and SFDVKD. CDR3: CATSEAQDSSGEQFF.

V is TRBV6-5 and J is TRBJ1-1. In germline, CDR1 is MNHEY, CDR2 SVGAGI. The CDR3 has 11 amino acids. The CDR3 loop reads CASSYLGEAFF.

The chain employs TRBV11-2 and TRBJ2-4; as DNA is missing, the TRBD2 call by TCRdb cannot be tested. Per the germline V gene, CDR1 is SGHAT and CDR2 is FQNNGV. CDR3 length: 15 amino acids. The CDR3 loop reads CASSFSGGSRYIQYF.

This chain links TRBV5-1 with TRBJ1-3; TCRdb's D gene call, TRBD1, goes unchecked for lack of DNA. Germline lookup yields CDR1 SGHRS and CDR2 YFSETQ. This CDR3 spans 13 amino acids. The CDR3 protein is CASSSGGGNTIYF.

The CDR3 loop reads CASSLAGDTEAFF. V and J are TRBV5-1 and TRBJ1-1. Looked up from germline, CDR1 is SGHRS and CDR2 is YFSETQ. The CDR3 totals 13 residues.

The chain has TRBV5-6 and TRBJ1-2. The CDR3 is made up of 13 amino acids. Looked up from germline, CDR1 is SGHDT and CDR2 is YYEEEE. CDR3 sequence reads: CASSLLFADGYTF.

The CDR3 sequence is CASSLSGGASPNYGYTF. The chain recombines TRBV7-2 with TRBJ1-2; TCRdb names TRBD1, which stays unverified in the absence of DNA. Germline CDR1 and CDR2: SGHTA and FQGNSA. The CDR3 contains 17 residues.

The chain couples TRBV5-5 to TRBJ1-1; no DNA is available, so the TRBD1 call from TCRdb remains unchecked. Per germline, CDR1 SGHKS and CDR2 YYEKEE (reference sequence). The CDR3 is 15 residues long. The CDR3: CASSLRGRANTEAFF.

This chain uses TRBV5-1 with TRBJ2-7. The CDR3 runs 15 residues. Germline CDR1 is SGHRS and CDR2 is YFSETQ. The chain's CDR3 is CASSLLTPESYEQYF.

J is TRBJ2-2 and V is TRBV12-3 or TRBV12-4; TCRdb indicates TRBD2, and absent DNA this call remains unverified. The CDR3 consists of 15 residues. Here the CDR3 reads CASSAGSLETGELFF.

The V and J genes are TRBV6-5 and TRBJ2-7. CDR1 and CDR2 (germline): MNHEY, SVGAGI. The CDR3 totals 14 residues. CDR3 region: CASSYSSPSYEQYF.